The 27 T cell receptor beta chains below come from one sample, sequenced in a study of OX40 agonist ivuxolimab in advanced cancers. Assay: immunoSEQ multiplex PCR; the TCRdb copy retains only in-frame clones and omits some. In the table there are about 51,000 clones, about 80% of which are singletons. Sequencing was performed on CD4+ or CD8+ T cells sorted from blood, taken in a trial of the OX40 agonist ivuxolimab. The receptors were gathered from an adult with an advanced solid tumor such as melanoma, head and neck, liver or kidney cancer.

The V gene is TRBV5-1, the J gene TRBJ2-5, with 7 bases that match TRBD1. The germline V gene has CDR1 SGHRS and CDR2 YFSETQ. The trim removed 0 bases at V and 5 bases at J, leaving 7 bases unmatched. The CDR3 consists of 15 residues. CDR3 amino acids: CASSLVARGFETQYF. In DNA form, the CDR3 reads TGCGCCAGCAGCTTGGTTGCCAGGGGGTTTGAGACCCAGTACTTC.

The chain employs TRBV7-3 and TRBJ2-2; 9 nucleotides align to TRBD1. Germline-derived CDR1 and CDR2 are SGHTA and FQGTGA. The CDR3 loop spans 16 amino acids. The V and J ends lost 2 bases and 1 base, in that order; junction bases with no gene match: 2. CDR3 nucleotide sequence: TGTGCCAGCAGCTTATGGGGACAGGGGAACACCGGGGAGCTGTTTTTT. Its protein is CASSLWGQGNTGELFF.

The V and J genes are TRBV5-4 and TRBJ1-6, with D possibly matching TRBD1 (6 bases). CDR1 and CDR2 from the germline V gene are SGHNT and YYREEE (reference sequence). The CDR3 runs 16 residues. Trimming stripped 1 base from V and 1 base from J, with 9 bases between. CDR3 protein: CASSLYQGSYNSPLHF. CDR3 nucleotide sequence: TGTGCCAGCAGCTTGTATCAGGGGTCCTATAATTCACCCCTCCACTTT.

The V call is TRBV6-1, the J call TRBJ2-7, with TRBD1 matching over 7 bases. CDR1 MNHNS and CDR2 SASEGT come from the germline V gene. V trimming: 4 bases; J trimming: 2 bases; junction bases outside the gene matches: 11. The CDR3 extends over 16 amino acids. The CDR3 region has the DNA TGTGCCAGCAGTGCCCGGACAGGCCGTCTGACCTACGAGCAGTACTTC. It is translated as CASSARTGRLTYEQYF.

This sequence joins TRBV6-1 and TRBJ2-5; 7 nucleotides align to TRBD1. This CDR3 is 13 amino acids long. V lost 6 bases, J lost 5 bases, and 6 bases stayed unmatched. The V gene's germline CDR1 is MNHNS and CDR2 SASEGT. The CDR3 DNA sequence: TGTGCCAGCAGCGACAGGGCCCGGGAGACCCAGTACTTC. Amino acid sequence: CASSDRARETQYF.

V and J are TRBV7-2 and TRBJ1-5; no clear D. The germline V and J ends were trimmed by 1 base and 0 bases, with 13 bases remaining between them. Looked up from germline, CDR1 is SGHTA and CDR2 is FQGNSA. The length of the CDR3 is 17 residues. This CDR3 reads CASSLVFVGYSNQPQHF. The CDR3, as DNA: TGTGCCAGCAGCTTAGTTTTCGTCGGATATAGCAATCAGCCCCAGCATTTT.

This clone was counted a few times. The chain carries TRBV4-1 and TRBJ2-5, with a tentative D call TRBD1 (6 bases). V lost 3 bases, J lost 5 bases, and 13 bases lay in between. Germline V CDR1 and CDR2: MGHRA, YSYEKL. CDR3 length: 14 residues. The CDR3 DNA reads as TGCGCCAGCAGCCATCCACAGGGTCGGGAGACCCAGTACTTC. Its translation: CASSHPQGRETQYF.

The chain joins TRBV4-2 to TRBJ1-2; D is perhaps TRBD1 (5 bases). This CDR3 has 13 residues. The V gene's germline CDR1 is LGHNA and CDR2 YNFKEQ. Trimming cost V 5 bases and J 2 bases, with 9 bases left between them. The CDR3 nucleotides read TGTGCCAGCAGCTTGGGGGGGAACTATGGCTACACCTTC. This codes for CASSLGGNYGYTF.

This rearrangement joins TRBV7-2 to TRBJ2-1; D might be TRBD1 or TRBD2, each matching 5 bases. Per the germline V gene, CDR1 is SGHTA and CDR2 is FQGNSA. The length of the CDR3 is 14 residues. Deletions cut 2 bases from V and 3 bases from J, with 8 bases between. CDR3 amino acids: CASSLLGDYNEQFF. CDR3 DNA sequence: TGTGCCAGCAGCTTACTGGGGGACTACAATGAGCAGTTCTTC.

V and J are TRBV11-3 and TRBJ2-1; 9 nucleotides line up with TRBD2. The germline V gene has CDR1 SGHNT and CDR2 YENEEA. The CDR3 extends over 18 amino acids. Germline trimming cut 6 bases from V and 5 bases from J; bases unmatched to any gene: 17. The CDR3 nucleotides read TGTGCCAGCAGTTCTAGGGTGCGGGGGGGCCTCAAAAACAATGAGCAGTTCTTC. This sequence encodes CASSSRVRGGLKNNEQFF.

This clone appeared a single time. V gene TRBV7-3 combines with J gene TRBJ1-1; D is possibly TRBD1 (6 bases). The CDR3 spans 13 residues. CDR1 is SGHTA, CDR2 FQGTGA, per germline. V was pared by 3 bases and J by 4 bases, with 9 bases between. The CDR3 nucleotides read TGTGCCAGCAGCTTTTCAGGGGCCACTGAAGCTTTCTTT. It codes for CASSFSGATEAFF.

The V call is TRBV5-1, the J call TRBJ2-6; 8 bases fit TRBD1. V lost 4 bases, J lost 2 bases, and 11 bases stayed unmatched. Germline V gene data show CDR1 as SGHRS and CDR2 as YFSETQ. This CDR3 comprises 18 residues. The CDR3, as DNA: TGCGCCAGCAGCACCCGCAGGGGGCGAGGGACTGGGGCCAACGTCCTGACTTTC. Its protein is CASSTRRGRGTGANVLTF.

In its sample, this clone was seen once. The chain has TRBV15 and TRBJ1-5, with a possible D match to TRBD1 (6 bases). Germline V CDR1 and CDR2: LNHNV, YYDKDF (reference sequence). This CDR3 contains 15 residues. V lost 1 base to trimming and J lost 4 bases, with 11 bases between them. CDR3 region: CATSRAGEGNQPQHF. The CDR3 DNA reads as TGTGCCACCAGCAGAGCAGGGGAGGGAAATCAGCCCCAGCATTTT.

The chain links TRBV7-8 to TRBJ2-3; possible D gene TRBD2, 7 bases. Trimming stripped 5 bases from V and 0 bases from J, with 18 bases between. The CDR3 runs to 17 residues. Germline V lookup: CDR1 SGHVS, CDR2 FQNEAQ. CDR3 DNA: TGTGCCAGCAGCCAAACCCGCGGGGGCCTCAGCACAGATACGCAGTATTTT. Encoded protein: CASSQTRGGLSTDTQYF.

This clone was detected once. The junction does not match germline at one end; this may be a read error. The rearrangement joins TRBV5-5 to TRBJ2-3; D is perhaps TRBD1 (6 bases). In germline, CDR1 is SGHKS, CDR2 YYEKEE (reference sequence). CDR3 length: 16 amino acids. The CDR3 nucleotides read TGTGCCAGCAGCTTGGGAGCGCAGGGGCCCACAGGTACGCAGTATTTT. Translating it yields CASSLGAQGPTGTQYF.

V gene TRBV6-6 combines with J gene TRBJ2-3; 8 bases are shared with TRBD2. Germline assignment: CDR1 MNHNY and CDR2 SVGAGI (reference sequence). This CDR3 is built from 16 residues. The junction had 9 bases not matched to a gene; V was cut back by 5 bases and J by 2 bases. Here the CDR3 DNA reads TGTGCCAGCAGTGGCCCAGCGGGGGCTGTCACAGATACGCAGTATTTT. Translating gives CASSGPAGAVTDTQYF.

The V call is TRBV9, the J call TRBJ1-6, with 7 bases matching TRBD1. Per germline, CDR1 SGDLS and CDR2 YYNGEE. With 9 bases clipped from V and 1 base from J, the junction kept 13 bases outside the gene matches. The CDR3 covers 17 residues. CDR3 sequence reads: CAIRTGPGKSYNSPLHF. CDR3 nucleotide sequence: TGTGCCATCCGGACAGGCCCCGGGAAGTCCTATAATTCACCCCTCCACTTT. The full variable domain, completed using reference TRBV9 and TRBJ1-6, is DSGVTQTPKHLITATGQRVTLRCSPRSGDLSVYWYQQSLDQGLQFLIQYYNGEERAKGNILERFSAQQFPDLHSELNLSSLELGDSALYFCAIRTGPGKSYNSPLHFGNGTRLTVT.

The chain combines TRBV11-3 with TRBJ2-1; the D gene is possibly TRBD2 (5 bases). V shed 5 bases and J shed 0 bases, with 11 bases lying between them. The germline V gene has CDR1 SGHNT and CDR2 YENEEA. CDR3 length: 15 residues. The CDR3 coding sequence is TGTGCCAGCAGCCTCCGGAGGAGCTCCTACAATGAGCAGTTCTTC. It encodes CASSLRRSSYNEQFF. Filled out from reference TRBV11-3 and TRBJ2-1, the complete variable domain reads EAGVVQSPRYKIIEKKQPVAFWCNPISGHNTLYWYLQNLGQGPELLIRYENEEAVDDSQLPKDRFSAERLKGVDSTLKIQPAELGDSAVYLCASSLRRSSYNEQFFGPGTRLTVL.

The V and J genes are TRBV11-2 and TRBJ1-1; D gene ambiguous. Trimming stripped 5 bases from V and 5 bases from J, with 12 bases between. The V gene's germline CDR1 is SGHAT and CDR2 FQNNGV. The CDR3 extends over 13 amino acids. CDR3 sequence (DNA): TGTGCCAGCAGCCGCGGTGGAAGGACTGAAGCTTTCTTT. Translated: CASSRGGRTEAFF.

V and J are TRBV6-6 and TRBJ2-2; possibly TRBD2 for D (5 bases). V dropped 2 bases and J dropped 6 bases, with 7 bases sitting between them. This CDR3 is 13 amino acids long. Germline CDR1 and CDR2: MNHNY and SVGAGI (reference sequence). The CDR3 sequence is CASSYTEAGELFF. CDR3 nucleotides: TGTGCCAGCAGTTACACGGAGGCCGGGGAGCTGTTTTTT.

This clone was seen just once. The DNA for the CDR3 is TGTGCCAGCAGCTCCTCGACTAGCGGGGTAGTAGATACGCAGTATTTT. Amino acids: CASSSSTSGVVDTQYF. The genes are TRBV7-7 and TRBJ2-3, with 11 bases identical to TRBD2. The germline V gene has CDR1 SSHAT and CDR2 FNYEAQ (reference sequence). The V gene end was trimmed by 4 bases and the J gene end by 5 bases; junction bases not matched to a gene: 8. This CDR3 contains 16 residues.

The chain is built from TRBV7-2 and TRBJ2-1, with D perhaps TRBD2 (7 bases). The ends were cut back, 0 bases at V and 6 bases at J, with 12 bases in the middle. This CDR3 contains 15 residues. The germline CDR1 and CDR2 sequences are SGHTA and FQGNSA. The CDR3: CASSLAAGAGNEQFF. The CDR3 DNA reads as TGTGCCAGCAGCTTAGCCGCGGGGGCGGGCAATGAGCAGTTCTTC.

This rearrangement joins TRBV15 to TRBJ1-4, with 7 positions matching TRBD1. J lost 4 bases, V lost 1 base, and 9 bases had no gene match. The germline CDR1 and CDR2 sequences are LNHNV and YYDKDF (reference sequence). This CDR3 spans 17 amino acids. In DNA form, the CDR3 reads TGTGCCACCAGCAGAGCATTTGAGGGGGCCGGTAATGAAAAACTGTTTTTT. Its protein is CATSRAFEGAGNEKLFF.

J is TRBJ2-3 and V is TRBV4-3; 11 bases agree with TRBD2. This CDR3 comprises 15 residues. Germline V gene sequence: CDR1 LGHNA, CDR2 YSLEER. V was clipped by 1 base and J by 4 bases; unmatched bases: 1. The CDR3 reads CASSQVSGGADTQYF. CDR3 in DNA: TGCGCCAGCAGCCAAGTTAGCGGGGGGGCAGATACGCAGTATTTT.

This sequence joins TRBV6-5 and TRBJ1-2; D possibly corresponds to TRBD1 (6 bases). This CDR3 is built from 14 residues. Per the germline V gene, CDR1 is MNHEY and CDR2 is SVGAGI. V dropped 7 bases and J dropped 7 bases, with 19 bases sitting between them. The chain's CDR3 is CASKKQGPLFGYTF. In DNA form, the CDR3 reads TGTGCCAGCAAAAAACAGGGTCCGTTGTTTGGCTACACCTTC.

This clone has just one count. This chain uses TRBV10-3 with TRBJ2-3, with D hard to call. CDR1 ENHRY and CDR2 SYGVKD come from the germline V gene. This CDR3 contains 11 residues. With 3 bases removed from V and 6 bases from J, the gap between germline ends came to 4 bases. The CDR3 region is CAISDGDTQYF. The CDR3 coding sequence is TGTGCCATCAGTGACGGGGATACGCAGTATTTT.

This chain links TRBV7-6 with TRBJ1-6; no reliable D call. V lost 3 bases and J lost 5, with 8 bases in between. This CDR3 comprises 14 residues. Germline V lookup: CDR1 SGHVS, CDR2 FNYEAQ. CDR3 nucleotides: TGTGCCAGCAGCTTTGGGCAGGATAATTCACCCCTCCACTTT. This translates into CASSFGQDNSPLHF.